What follows are 21 T cell receptor beta chains derived from one specimen sequenced in a study of type 1 regulatory T cells. Study-level points and caveats: Tr1 cells had a more restricted TCR repertoire than non-Tr1 cells.

TCRdb reprocessed the reads with MiXCR, giving one entry per CDR3 protein. The table includes under 75,000 distinct CDR3 sequences, around 21% detected once. Antigen specificity for these receptors is unknown. The source material was cultured type 1 regulatory T (Tr1) cells, either the whole culture or a sorted fraction (not recorded which). Receptor source: a human donor in good health.

J is TRBJ2-1 and V is TRBV20-1; D unclear. In germline, CDR1 is DFQATT, CDR2 SNEGSKA (reference sequence). This CDR3 is built from 13 residues. V was shortened by 6 bases and J by 9 bases, with 18 bases between the two germline ends. CDR3 residues: CSAWATEVTEQFF. In DNA, the CDR3 is TGCAGTGCCTGGGCCACCGAGGTAACTGAGCAGTTCTTC.

This clonotype was found many times. In DNA form, the CDR3 reads TGTGCCAGCAGCCTGCTAGCGTCGGCGGGCACAGATACGCAGTATTTT. It encodes CASSLLASAGTDTQYF. The rearrangement uses TRBV7-6 and TRBJ2-3; D perhaps matches TRBD2 (6 bases). The CDR3 extends over 16 amino acids. Looked up from germline, CDR1 is SGHVS and CDR2 is FNYEAQ. The V end lost 5 bases, the J end lost 1 base, and 16 bases lay between the germline ends.

The chain couples TRBV27 to TRBJ1-4; the D is unclear. The ends were cut back, 10 bases at V and 8 bases at J, with 11 bases in the middle. Germline CDR1 reads MNHEY; CDR2 reads SMNVEV (reference sequence). This CDR3 is built from 11 residues. CDR3 bases: TGTGCCAAGGCACCAAGGGAAAAACTGTTTTTT. As protein: CAKAPREKLFF.

By sample share, this clonotype is medium-sized (0.01 to 0.1%). V and J are TRBV19 and TRBJ1-5, with unresolved D. Germline CDR1 LNHDA, CDR2 SQIVND (reference sequence). Trimming stripped 7 bases from V and 5 bases from J, with 15 bases between. This CDR3 region has 14 residues. Here the CDR3 DNA reads TGTGCCAGTACCCCCCGGGATCGTTATCAGCCCCAGCATTTT. Amino acids: CASTPRDRYQPQHF.

The chain couples TRBV9 to TRBJ1-6; 9 bases match TRBD1. The CDR3 contains 14 residues. The V gene's germline CDR1 is SGDLS and CDR2 YYNGEE. J was trimmed by 9 bases and V by 5 bases; bases with no gene match: 6. The CDR3 reads CASSPGTGFSPLHF. Here the CDR3 DNA reads TGTGCCAGCAGTCCCGGGACAGGGTTTTCACCCCTCCACTTT.

Note on this clonotype: One end of the junction fails to match germline, which may point to a read error. V gene TRBV2 combines with J gene TRBJ2-1; TRBD2 matches 7 bases. Germline lookup yields CDR1 SNHLY and CDR2 FYNNEI. The CDR3 is 15 residues long. The CDR3 coding sequence is TGTACCAGCAGTGTGACTAGCCCGAGTATCGATGAGCAGTTCTTC. Encoded protein: CTSSVTSPSIDEQFF. The whole variable domain, remainder taken from reference TRBV2 and TRBJ2-1, is EPEVTQTPSHQVTQMGQEVILRCVPISNHLYFYWYRQILGQKVEFLVSFYNNEISEKSEIFDDQFSVERPDGSNFTLKIRSTKLEDSAMYFCTSSVTSPSIDEQFFGPGTRLTVL.

This clonotype was seen only a few times. The chain recombines TRBV6-6 with TRBJ1-6; TRBD1 is a possible D gene (6 bases). This CDR3 comprises 15 residues. V lost 7 bases to trimming and J lost 0 bases, with 10 bases between them. Looked up from germline, CDR1 is MNHNY and CDR2 is SVGAGI (reference sequence). The CDR3 region has the DNA TGTGCCAGCACCAGGGGCAGCTCCTATAATTCACCCCTCCACTTT. Amino acids: CASTRGSSYNSPLHF.

V usage is TRBV12-3 or TRBV12-4 and J usage is TRBJ2-1; D is perhaps TRBD1 or TRBD2 (5 bases each). This CDR3 has 20 residues. V dropped 5 bases and J dropped 5 bases, with 31 bases sitting between them. CDR3 DNA sequence: TGTGCCAGCAGTCCACTCCCGGGACGCACACGGTCGAGAATGGACAATGAGCAGTTCTTC. Amino acid sequence: CASSPLPGRTRSRMDNEQFF.

This chain joins TRBV30 and TRBJ2-7; 9 nucleotides agree with TRBD1. V shed 2 bases and J 6 bases; nucleotides not matched to a gene: 5. Germline values: CDR1 GTSNPN, CDR2 SVGIG (reference sequence). This CDR3 spans 13 amino acids. Here the CDR3 DNA reads TGTGCCTGGAGTCGAGGGACAGGGAGCGAGCAGTACTTC. Translated, it gives CAWSRGTGSEQYF.

The chain couples TRBV7-6 to TRBJ2-1, with D tentatively TRBD2 (6 bases). The V and J ends lost 4 bases and 7 bases respectively, with 11 bases between them. The CDR3 spans 13 residues. Germline CDR1 is SGHVS and CDR2 is FNYEAQ. CDR3 nucleotides: TGTGCCAGCAGCTCCTCCCGGGGGAATGAGCAGTTCTTC. The encoded protein is CASSSSRGNEQFF.

This clonotype appeared many times. The rearrangement joins TRBV3-1 to TRBJ1-6; no firm D call. The CDR3 runs to 14 residues. Germline V gene sequence: CDR1 LGHDT, CDR2 YNNKEL (reference sequence). The V end lost 4 bases, the J end lost 13 bases, and 17 bases lay between the germline ends. For the CDR3, the DNA is TGTGCCAGCAGCCCGCACTCCCCAGTTCCCCCCCTCCACTTT. It is translated as CASSPHSPVPPLHF.

The chain has TRBV5-1 and TRBJ1-1; D perhaps matches TRBD1 (5 bases). The CDR3 loop spans 15 amino acids. Trimming took 1 base from V and 6 from J, leaving 16 bases between them. Looked up from germline, CDR1 is SGHRS and CDR2 is YFSETQ. Here the CDR3 reads CASSLLGPPGAEAFF. The CDR3 DNA reads as TGCGCCAGCAGCTTGCTGGGACCCCCCGGGGCTGAAGCTTTCTTT.

This chain uses TRBV19 with TRBJ1-5; 8 bases align to TRBD1. CDR3 size: 17 residues. V was pared by 3 bases and J by 5 bases, with 12 bases of the junction left unmatched. The germline V gene has CDR1 LNHDA and CDR2 SQIVND (reference sequence). The CDR3 DNA sequence: TGTGCCAGTAGTATCTCCGGGACAGGAGGGTCCGATCAGCCCCAGCATTTT. Encoded protein: CASSISGTGGSDQPQHF. Full variable domain (outside the CDR3, taken from reference TRBV19 and TRBJ1-5): DGGITQSPKYLFRKEGQNVTLSCEQNLNHDAMYWYRQDPGQGLRLIYYSQIVNDFQKGDIAEGYSVSREKKESFPLTVTSAQKNPTAFYLCASSISGTGGSDQPQHFGDGTRLSIL.

The sample holds a few counts of this clonotype. V usage is TRBV12-3 or TRBV12-4 and J usage is TRBJ1-2, with TRBD1 as a possible D gene (5 bases). V was clipped by 5 bases and J by 8 bases, with 9 bases between them. The CDR3 runs 11 residues. In DNA form, the CDR3 reads TGTGCCAGCAGTGAGGGGATAGGCTACACCTTC. Translation: CASSEGIGYTF.

The table lists this clonotype with a few counts. The chain has TRBV7-9 and TRBJ2-1, with TRBD2 identical over 14 bases. Germline CDR1 and CDR2: SEHNR and FQNEAQ (reference sequence). V gave up 1 base and J gave up 8 bases; unmatched junction bases: 4. There are 16 residues in the CDR3. This CDR3 reads CASSLEGLAGAHEQFF. In DNA, the CDR3 is TGTGCCAGCAGCTTAGAGGGACTAGCGGGAGCCCATGAGCAGTTCTTC.

The gene calls are TRBV28 and TRBJ1-5; D is possibly TRBD1 (5 bases). The CDR3 is 14 residues long. The germline V and J ends were trimmed by 3 bases and 6 bases, with 12 bases remaining between them. From germline, CDR1 is MDHEN and CDR2 SYDVKM. In DNA form, the CDR3 reads TGTGCCAGCAGTTTTGGGGGACCGGGTCAGCCCCAGCATTTT. Translating gives CASSFGGPGQPQHF.

Worth noting for this clonotype: A read error may account for a junction end that differs from germline. The CDR3 spells CASSPLGSTEAFF. The CDR3 coding sequence is TGCGCCAGCAGCCCGCTCGGAAGCACTGAAGCTTTCTTT. The genes are TRBV7-7 and TRBJ1-1; no reliable D call. The V gene's germline CDR1 is SSHAT and CDR2 FNYEAQ (reference sequence). The CDR3 has 13 amino acids.

This clonotype showed up just once. The chain joins TRBV7-3 to TRBJ2-3; weak D call: TRBD2 (6 bases). V lost 1 base, J lost 5 bases, and 13 bases lay in between. This CDR3 comprises 15 residues. Germline V gene lookup returns CDR1 SGHTA and CDR2 FQGTGA. CDR3 sequence: CASSLKRARLDTQYF. The CDR3 coding sequence is TGTGCCAGCAGCTTAAAGCGGGCCAGATTAGATACGCAGTATTTT.

Only a few counts were recorded for this clonotype. The rearrangement links TRBV5-1 to TRBJ2-7; no clear D. The CDR3 has 12 amino acids. V shed 4 bases and J shed 4 bases, with 9 bases lying between them. The germline CDR1 and CDR2 sequences are SGHRS and YFSETQ. The CDR3 nucleotides are TGCGCCAGCAGCCCTGACGGGTACGAGCAGTACTTC. Protein: CASSPDGYEQYF.

This chain links TRBV2 with TRBJ2-1, with D possibly TRBD2 on 6 matching bases. The CDR3 loop spans 13 amino acids. Germline assignment: CDR1 SNHLY and CDR2 FYNNEI. V lost 3 bases, J lost 5 bases, and 8 bases lay in between. The CDR3 protein is CASSDAGHNEQFF. The CDR3 coding sequence is TGTGCCAGCAGTGACGCGGGACACAATGAGCAGTTCTTC.

This chain joins TRBV25-1 and TRBJ1-3; D unclear. Germline CDR1 is MGHDK and CDR2 is SYGVNS. The CDR3 has 12 residues. The germline V and J ends were trimmed by 6 bases and 9 bases, with 12 bases remaining between them. CDR3 nucleotides: TGTGCCAGCAGCGACAACCCCCCCACCATATATTTT. This codes for CASSDNPPTIYF.